The count of the clone carrying this T cell receptor (beta chain) is one. What it binds is unknown. Per germline, CDR1 SGHAT and CDR2 FQNNGV. This CDR3 comprises 11 residues. V lost 9 bases and J lost 13, with 18 bases in between. This record comes from a study of tumor and adjacent non-tumor tissue in lung cancer. Study as a whole: Each sample yielded 3.5 million to 5 million productive TCRbeta reads on average. General study results and limits: In normal lung, the top 100 clones were significantly more dominant than in tumor. Higher tumor TCR diversity was associated with shorter survival.

Three rounds of nested PCR, following a modified ARM-PCR protocol, produced the TCRbeta library. TCRdb re-called the multiplex PCR reads through MiXCR, storing one row per CDR3 protein. The sample holds about 100,000 distinct CDR3 sequences, 55% to 65% seen once. No cell sorting was done before RNA was extracted from the tissue. The normal lung tissue was taken more than 3 cm from the tumor edge. Between August and November 2014, newly diagnosed, chemotherapy-naive lung cancer patients underwent thoracic surgery in China. The source of this sequence is a man aged 25-45 years with non-small cell lung cancer. The chain couples TRBV11-2 to TRBJ2-5, with a tentative D call TRBD2 (5 bases). Specimen: distant non-tumor lung tissue. The CDR3 DNA sequence: TGTGCCAGTAGCATCAGCGGAATCCGGTACTTC. It encodes CASSISGIRYF.